This entry concerns a single T cell receptor beta chain. The antigen is not known. This sample is part of a study of monozygotic twins with inflammatory bowel disease. Total RNA amounting to about 3,800 ng went into each TCR library. TCRdb re-called the 5' RACE reads, yielding one record per CDR3 amino acid sequence without DNA. This sample contains about 160,000 distinct CDR3 sequences. Germline-derived CDR1 and CDR2 are MDHEN and SYDVKM. There are 12 residues in the CDR3. Study-wide points: IBD patients showed reduced TCRbeta diversity (inverse Simpson) versus healthy co-twins. There was no support for any single strong signal or clonotype associated with IBD.

The V call is TRBV28, the J call TRBJ2-1. The origin of this receptor is a human donor with ulcerative colitis or Crohn's disease, or a healthy co-twin of an affected twin (not recorded which). Sequenced sample: blood. CDR3 sequence: CASTAAYNEQFF.